Sequencing of this TCR beta chain was carried out in a study of CD8 T cells in Susac syndrome. Sequencing of TCR beta was performed on blood CD8+ T cells and on blood CD4+ T cells. Stable or active relapsing-remitting multiple sclerosis, untreated and meeting revised McDonald criteria, defined the controls. Bulk CD8+ and CD4+ cells came from magnetic negative isolation; CD8+ TEMRA by FACS. Reverse transcription used 0.5 to 1 ug RNA and random hexamers. It was immunoSEQ multiplex PCR that amplified TCR beta CDR3 across 54 Vbeta and 13 Jbeta. TCRdb redid the calling of the immunoSEQ multiplex PCR reads with MiXCR, one entry per CDR3 protein. Of 250,000 to 350,000 distinct CDR3 sequences in the sample, roughly 81% were seen once. The germline V gene has CDR1 MGHRA and CDR2 YSYEKL. Trimming cost V 0 bases and J 9 bases, with 12 bases left between them. The CDR3 totals 14 residues.

Source material: CD8+ T cells from PBMCs. This receptor was obtained from a human donor with multiple sclerosis. The chain carries TRBV4-1 and TRBJ1-5; D remains unclear. This CDR3 is CASSQDGVSRPQHF. For the CDR3, the DNA is TGCGCCAGCAGCCAAGACGGAGTCTCTCGGCCCCAGCATTTT.